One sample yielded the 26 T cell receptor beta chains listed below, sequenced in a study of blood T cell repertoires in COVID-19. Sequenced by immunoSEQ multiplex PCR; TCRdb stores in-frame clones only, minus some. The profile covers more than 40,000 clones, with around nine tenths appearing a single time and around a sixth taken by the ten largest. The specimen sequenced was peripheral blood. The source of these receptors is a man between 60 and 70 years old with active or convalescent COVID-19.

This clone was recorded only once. CDR3 nucleotides: TGCGCCAGCAGCCACCCGAGGCGCGTTTTTGATCCTGAGACCGGGGAGCTGTTTTTT. Translated, it gives CASSHPRRVFDPETGELFF. The rearrangement links TRBV4-1 to TRBJ2-2, with unresolved D. This CDR3 spans 19 amino acids. Germline values: CDR1 MGHRA, CDR2 YSYEKL. V dropped 3 bases and J dropped 5 bases, with 25 bases sitting between them.

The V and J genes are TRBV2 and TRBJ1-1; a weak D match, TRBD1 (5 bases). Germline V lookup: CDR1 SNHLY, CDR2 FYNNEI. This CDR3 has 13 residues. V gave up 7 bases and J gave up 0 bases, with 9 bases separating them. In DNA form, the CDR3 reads TGTGCCAGCATTTTCAGGGTGAACACTGAAGCTTTCTTT. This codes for CASIFRVNTEAFF.

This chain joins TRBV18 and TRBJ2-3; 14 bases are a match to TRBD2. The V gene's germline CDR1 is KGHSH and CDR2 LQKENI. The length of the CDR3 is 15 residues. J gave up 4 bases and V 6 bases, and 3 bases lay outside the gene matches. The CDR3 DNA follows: TGTGCCAGCTCGCCGGGACTAGCGGGGGCAGATACGCAGTATTTT. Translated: CASSPGLAGADTQYF.

CDR3 loop: CASSSGPVTLNEKLFF. The CDR3 DNA sequence: TGTGCCAGCAGTTCAGGGCCCGTAACCCTTAATGAAAAACTGTTTTTT. This chain joins TRBV27 and TRBJ1-4, with TRBD1 as a possible D gene (5 bases). Germline loops: CDR1 MNHEY, CDR2 SMNVEV (reference sequence). This CDR3 comprises 16 residues. With 4 bases removed from V and 4 bases from J, the gap between germline ends came to 16 bases.

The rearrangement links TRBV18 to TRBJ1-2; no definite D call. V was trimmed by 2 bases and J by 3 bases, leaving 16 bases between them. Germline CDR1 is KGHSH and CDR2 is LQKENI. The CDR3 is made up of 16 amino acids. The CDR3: CASSPNIENKDYGYTF. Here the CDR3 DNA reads TGTGCCAGCTCACCAAATATCGAGAATAAAGACTATGGCTACACCTTC.

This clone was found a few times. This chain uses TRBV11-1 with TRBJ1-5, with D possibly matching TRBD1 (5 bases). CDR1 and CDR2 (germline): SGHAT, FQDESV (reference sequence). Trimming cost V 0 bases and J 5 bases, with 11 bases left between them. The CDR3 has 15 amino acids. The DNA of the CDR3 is TGTGCCAGCAGCTTAGCGAGCGGGGGGGATCAGCCCCAGCATTTT. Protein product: CASSLASGGDQPQHF.

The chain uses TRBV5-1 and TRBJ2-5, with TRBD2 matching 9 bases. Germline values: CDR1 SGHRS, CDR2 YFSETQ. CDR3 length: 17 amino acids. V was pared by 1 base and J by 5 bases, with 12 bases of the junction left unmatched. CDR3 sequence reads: CASSLPPRGSGGETQYF. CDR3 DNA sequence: TGCGCCAGCAGCTTGCCCCCCCGTGGTAGCGGGGGCGAGACCCAGTACTTC.

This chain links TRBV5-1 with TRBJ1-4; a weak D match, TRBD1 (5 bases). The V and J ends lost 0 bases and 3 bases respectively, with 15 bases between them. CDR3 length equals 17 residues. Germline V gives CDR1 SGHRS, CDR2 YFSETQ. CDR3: CASSLGGTGLANEKLFF. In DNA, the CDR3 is TGCGCCAGCAGCTTGGGGGGCACAGGTCTGGCTAATGAAAAACTGTTTTTT.

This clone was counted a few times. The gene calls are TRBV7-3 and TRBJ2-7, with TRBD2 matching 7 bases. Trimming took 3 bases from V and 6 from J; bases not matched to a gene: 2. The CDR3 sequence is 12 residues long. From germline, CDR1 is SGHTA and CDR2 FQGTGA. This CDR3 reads CASSFPGGEQYF. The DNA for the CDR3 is TGTGCCAGCAGCTTTCCGGGGGGCGAGCAGTACTTC.

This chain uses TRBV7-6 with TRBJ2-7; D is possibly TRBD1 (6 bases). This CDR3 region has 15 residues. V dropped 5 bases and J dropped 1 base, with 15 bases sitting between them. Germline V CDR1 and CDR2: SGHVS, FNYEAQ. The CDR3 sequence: CASSAVGQTSYEQYF. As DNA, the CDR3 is TGTGCCAGCAGCGCCGTAGGACAGACTTCCTACGAGCAGTACTTC.

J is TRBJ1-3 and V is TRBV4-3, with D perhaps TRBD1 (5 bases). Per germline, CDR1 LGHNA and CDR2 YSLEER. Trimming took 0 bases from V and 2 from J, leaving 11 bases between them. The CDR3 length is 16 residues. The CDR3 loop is CASSQDLGGAGNTIYF. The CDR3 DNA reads TGCGCCAGCAGCCAAGATCTTGGAGGGGCTGGAAACACCATATATTTT.

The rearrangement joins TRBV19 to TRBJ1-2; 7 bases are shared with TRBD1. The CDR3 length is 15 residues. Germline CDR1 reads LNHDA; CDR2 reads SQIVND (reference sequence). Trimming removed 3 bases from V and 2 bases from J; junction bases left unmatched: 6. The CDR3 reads CASSIMTGNNYGYTF. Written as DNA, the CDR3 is TGTGCCAGTAGTATTATGACAGGGAACAACTATGGCTACACCTTC.

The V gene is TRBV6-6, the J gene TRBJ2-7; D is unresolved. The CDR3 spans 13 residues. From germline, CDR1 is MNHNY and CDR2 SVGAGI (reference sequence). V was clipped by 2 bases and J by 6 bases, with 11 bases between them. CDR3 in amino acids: CASSYIYTGEQYF. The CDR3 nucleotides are TGTGCCAGCAGTTACATATACACGGGCGAGCAGTACTTC.

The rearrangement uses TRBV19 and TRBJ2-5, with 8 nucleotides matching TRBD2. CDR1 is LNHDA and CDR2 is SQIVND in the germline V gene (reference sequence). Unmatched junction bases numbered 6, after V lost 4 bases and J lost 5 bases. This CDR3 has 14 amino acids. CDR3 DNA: TGTGCCAGTAGTACCAGCGGGGGTGGGGAGACCCAGTACTTC. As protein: CASSTSGGGETQYF.

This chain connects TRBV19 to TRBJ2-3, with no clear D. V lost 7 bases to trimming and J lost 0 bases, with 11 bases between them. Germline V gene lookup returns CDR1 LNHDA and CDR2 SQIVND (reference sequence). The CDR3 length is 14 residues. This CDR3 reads CASTATQSTDTQYF. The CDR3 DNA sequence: TGTGCCAGTACCGCGACTCAGAGCACAGATACGCAGTATTTT. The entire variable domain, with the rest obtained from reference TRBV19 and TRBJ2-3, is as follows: DGGITQSPKYLFRKEGQNVTLSCEQNLNHDAMYWYRQDPGQGLRLIYYSQIVNDFQKGDIAEGYSVSREKKESFPLTVTSAQKNPTAFYLCASTATQSTDTQYFGPGTRLTVL.

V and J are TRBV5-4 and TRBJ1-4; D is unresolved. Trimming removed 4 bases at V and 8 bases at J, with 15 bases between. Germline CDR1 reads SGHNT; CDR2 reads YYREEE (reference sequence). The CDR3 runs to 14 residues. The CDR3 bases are TGTGCCAGCAGCCAAGCCGGGCGGGAAGAAAAACTGTTTTTT. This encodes CASSQAGREEKLFF.

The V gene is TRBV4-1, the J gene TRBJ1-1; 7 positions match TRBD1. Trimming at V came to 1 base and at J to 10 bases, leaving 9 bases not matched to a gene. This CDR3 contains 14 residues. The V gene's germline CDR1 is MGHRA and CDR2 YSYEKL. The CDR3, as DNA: TGCGCCAGCAGCCAAGGGGAGACAGGGAGGCTAGCTTTCTTT. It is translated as CASSQGETGRLAFF.

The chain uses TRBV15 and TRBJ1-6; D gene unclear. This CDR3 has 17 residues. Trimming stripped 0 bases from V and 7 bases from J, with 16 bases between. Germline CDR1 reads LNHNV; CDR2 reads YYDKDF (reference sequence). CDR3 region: CATSREFPVTKNSPLHF. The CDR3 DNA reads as TGTGCCACCAGCAGAGAATTCCCCGTAACTAAAAATTCACCCCTCCACTTT.

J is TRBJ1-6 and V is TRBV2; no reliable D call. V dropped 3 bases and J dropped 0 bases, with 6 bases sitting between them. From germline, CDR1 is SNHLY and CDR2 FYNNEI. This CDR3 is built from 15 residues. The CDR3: CASSDSSSYNSPLHF. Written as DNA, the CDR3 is TGTGCCAGCAGTGACTCGAGCTCCTATAATTCACCCCTCCACTTT.

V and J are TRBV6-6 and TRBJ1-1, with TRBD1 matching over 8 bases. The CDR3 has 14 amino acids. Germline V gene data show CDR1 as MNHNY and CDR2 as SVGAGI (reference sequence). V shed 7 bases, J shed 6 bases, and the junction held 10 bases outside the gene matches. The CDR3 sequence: CASTIGQGRAEAFF. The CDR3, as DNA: TGTGCCAGCACCATAGGACAGGGTCGGGCTGAAGCTTTCTTT.

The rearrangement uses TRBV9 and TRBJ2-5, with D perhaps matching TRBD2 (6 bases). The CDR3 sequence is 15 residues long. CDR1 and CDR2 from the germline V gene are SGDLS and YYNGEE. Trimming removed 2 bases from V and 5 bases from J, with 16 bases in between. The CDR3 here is CASSVGTSHGETQYF. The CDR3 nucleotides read TGTGCCAGCAGCGTTGGTACTAGCCATGGGGAGACCCAGTACTTC.

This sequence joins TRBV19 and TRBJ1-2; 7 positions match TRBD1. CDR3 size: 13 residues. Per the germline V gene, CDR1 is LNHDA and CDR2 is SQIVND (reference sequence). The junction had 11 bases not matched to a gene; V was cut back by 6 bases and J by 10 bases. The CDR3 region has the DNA TGTGCCAGTAGCCAAGACAGGGAGAGTGACTACACCTTC. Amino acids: CASSQDRESDYTF.

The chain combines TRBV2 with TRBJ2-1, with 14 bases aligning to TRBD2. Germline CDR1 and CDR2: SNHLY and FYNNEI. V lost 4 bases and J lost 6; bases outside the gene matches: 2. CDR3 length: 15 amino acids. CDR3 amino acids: CASSGGLAGGNEQFF. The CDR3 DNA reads TGTGCCAGCAGTGGAGGACTAGCGGGGGGCAATGAGCAGTTCTTC.

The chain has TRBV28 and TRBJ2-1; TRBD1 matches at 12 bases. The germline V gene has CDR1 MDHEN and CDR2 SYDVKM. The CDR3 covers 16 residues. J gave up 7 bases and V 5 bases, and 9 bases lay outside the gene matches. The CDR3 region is CASSPRGDRGQNEQFF. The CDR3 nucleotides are TGTGCCAGCAGTCCGAGAGGGGACAGGGGGCAGAATGAGCAGTTCTTC. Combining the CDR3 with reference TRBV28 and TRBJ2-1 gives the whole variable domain DVKVTQSSRYLVKRTGEKVFLECVQDMDHENMFWYRQDPGLGLRLIYFSYDVKMKEKGDIPEGYSVSREKKERFSLILESASTNQTSMYLCASSPRGDRGQNEQFFGPGTRLTVL.

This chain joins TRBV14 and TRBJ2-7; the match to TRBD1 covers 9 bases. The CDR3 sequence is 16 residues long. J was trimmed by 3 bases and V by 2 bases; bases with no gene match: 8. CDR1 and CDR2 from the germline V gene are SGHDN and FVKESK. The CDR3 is CASSQYFWDRDYEQYF. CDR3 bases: TGTGCCAGCAGCCAATATTTCTGGGACAGGGACTACGAGCAGTACTTC.

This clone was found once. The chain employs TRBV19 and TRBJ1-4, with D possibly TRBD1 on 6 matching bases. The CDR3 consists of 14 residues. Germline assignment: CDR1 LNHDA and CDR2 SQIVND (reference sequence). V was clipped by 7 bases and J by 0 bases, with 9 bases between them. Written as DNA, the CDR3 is TGTGCCAGTACGGCAGGGGCAACTAATGAAAAACTGTTTTTT. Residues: CASTAGATNEKLFF.